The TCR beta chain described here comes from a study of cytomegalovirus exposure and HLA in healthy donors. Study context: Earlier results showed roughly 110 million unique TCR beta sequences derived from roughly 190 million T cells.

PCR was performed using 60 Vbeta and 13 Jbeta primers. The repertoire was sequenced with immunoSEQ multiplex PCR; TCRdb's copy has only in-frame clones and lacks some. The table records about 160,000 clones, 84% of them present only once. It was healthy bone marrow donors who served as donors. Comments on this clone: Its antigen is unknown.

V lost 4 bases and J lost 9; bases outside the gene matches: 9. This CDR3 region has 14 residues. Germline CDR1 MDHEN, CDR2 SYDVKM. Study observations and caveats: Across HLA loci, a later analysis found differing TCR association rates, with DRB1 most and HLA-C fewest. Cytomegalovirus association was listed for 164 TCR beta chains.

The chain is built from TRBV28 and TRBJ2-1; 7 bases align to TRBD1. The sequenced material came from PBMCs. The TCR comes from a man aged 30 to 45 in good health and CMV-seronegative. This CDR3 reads CASSSLTGPFEQFF. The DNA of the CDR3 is TGTGCCAGCAGTTCGCTGACAGGGCCCTTTGAGCAGTTCTTC.